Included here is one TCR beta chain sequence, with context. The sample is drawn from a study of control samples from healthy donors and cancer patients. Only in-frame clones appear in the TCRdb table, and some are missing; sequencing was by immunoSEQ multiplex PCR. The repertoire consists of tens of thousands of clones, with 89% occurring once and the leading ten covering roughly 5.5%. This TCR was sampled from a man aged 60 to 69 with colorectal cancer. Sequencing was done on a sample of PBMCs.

The CDR3 spells CATRWGRGSYNEQFF. The CDR3 DNA follows: TGTGCCACCAGATGGGGGCGAGGCTCCTACAATGAGCAGTTCTTC. The rearrangement joins TRBV15 to TRBJ2-1, with a weak D call TRBD1 (6 bases). The CDR3 is made up of 15 amino acids. Germline values: CDR1 LNHNV, CDR2 YYDKDF (reference sequence). Trimming stripped 6 bases from V and 0 bases from J, with 12 bases between.